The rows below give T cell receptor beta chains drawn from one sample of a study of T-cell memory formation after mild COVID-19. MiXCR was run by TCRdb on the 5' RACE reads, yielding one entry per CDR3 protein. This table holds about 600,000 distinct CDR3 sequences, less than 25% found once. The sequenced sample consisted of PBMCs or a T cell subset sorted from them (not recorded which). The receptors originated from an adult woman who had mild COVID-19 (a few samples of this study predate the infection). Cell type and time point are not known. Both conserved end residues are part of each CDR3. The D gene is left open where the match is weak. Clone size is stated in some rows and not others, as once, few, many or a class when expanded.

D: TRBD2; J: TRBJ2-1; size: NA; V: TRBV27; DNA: TGTGCCAGTTGCGGAGCGGGAGGGAGCTCCTACAATGAGCAGTTCTTC; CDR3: CASCGAGGSSYNEQFF
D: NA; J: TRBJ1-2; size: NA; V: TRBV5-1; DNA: TGCGCCAGCAGCTTGGAATTCTCAGGGGATGGCTACACCTTC; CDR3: CASSLEFSGDGYTF
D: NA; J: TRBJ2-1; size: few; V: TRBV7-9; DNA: TGTGCCAGCAGAACCCCTGGCGGACCCTACAATGAGCAGTTCTTC; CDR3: CASRTPGGPYNEQFF
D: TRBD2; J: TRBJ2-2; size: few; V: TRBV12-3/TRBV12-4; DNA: TGTGCCAGCAGTTCGACTAGCGGGAGGTTGAACACCGGGGAGCTGTTTTTT; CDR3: CASSSTSGRLNTGELFF
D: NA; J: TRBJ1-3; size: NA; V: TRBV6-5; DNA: TGTGCCAGCAGTCAGACGGGGGGGGCTGGAAACACCATATATTTT; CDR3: CASSQTGGAGNTIYF
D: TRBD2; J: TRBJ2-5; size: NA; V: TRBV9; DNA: TGTGCCAGCAGCTTCGGGACTAGCGGGGGGACCCAAGAGACCCAGTACTTC; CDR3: CASSFGTSGGTQETQYF
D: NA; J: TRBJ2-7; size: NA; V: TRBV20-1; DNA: TGCAGTGCTAGATATGGGGAATACGAGCAGTACTTC; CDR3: CSARYGEYEQYF
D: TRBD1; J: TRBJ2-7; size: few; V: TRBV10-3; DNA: TGTGCCATCAGTGAGGTGCAGGGGGTAATCTACGAGCAGTACTTC; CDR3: CAISEVQGVIYEQYF
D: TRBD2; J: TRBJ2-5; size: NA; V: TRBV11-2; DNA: TGTGCCAGCAGCATCGACAGCGGGGGTGCTTGGACCCAGTACTTC; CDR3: CASSIDSGGAWTQYF
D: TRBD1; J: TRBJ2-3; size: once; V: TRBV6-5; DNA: TGTGCCAGCAGCGTGCTTGGGACAGCAGGAGATACGCAGTATTTT; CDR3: CASSVLGTAGDTQYF
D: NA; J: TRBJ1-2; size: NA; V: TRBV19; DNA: TGTGCCAGTAGTATAGTGGCAGGGGCGAACTATGGCTACACCTTC; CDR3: CASSIVAGANYGYTF
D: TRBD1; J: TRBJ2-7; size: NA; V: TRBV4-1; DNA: TGCGCCAGCAGCCAAGGGACAGGGCGCCCCTACGAGCAGTACTTC; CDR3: CASSQGTGRPYEQYF
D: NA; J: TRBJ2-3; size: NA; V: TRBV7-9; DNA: TGTGCCAGCAGCCTGGGAGCGTACGGGGGTTACACAGATACGCAGTATTTT; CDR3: CASSLGAYGGYTDTQYF
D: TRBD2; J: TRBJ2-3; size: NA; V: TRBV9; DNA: TGTGCCAGCAGCGTTGGGGGGGGAAGAGATACGCAGTATTTT; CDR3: CASSVGGGRDTQYF